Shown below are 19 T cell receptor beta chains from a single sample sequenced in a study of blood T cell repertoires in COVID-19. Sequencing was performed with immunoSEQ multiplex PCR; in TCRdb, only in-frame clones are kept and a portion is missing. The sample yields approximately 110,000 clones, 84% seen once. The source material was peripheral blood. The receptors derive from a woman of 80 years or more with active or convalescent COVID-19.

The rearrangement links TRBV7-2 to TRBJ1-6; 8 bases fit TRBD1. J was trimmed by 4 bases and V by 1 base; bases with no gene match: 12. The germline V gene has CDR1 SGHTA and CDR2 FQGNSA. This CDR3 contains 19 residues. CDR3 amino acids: CASSLGVNVGTGYNSPLHF. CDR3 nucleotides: TGTGCCAGCAGCTTAGGCGTAAATGTGGGGACAGGTTATAATTCACCCCTCCACTTT.

CDR3 sequence reads: CASSLGQNNSPLHF. In nucleotides, the CDR3 is TGTGCCAGCAGCTTGGGACAGAATAATTCACCCCTCCACTTT. J is TRBJ1-6 and V is TRBV5-4; D possibly corresponds to TRBD1 (5 bases). Germline CDR1 and CDR2: SGHNT and YYREEE (reference sequence). Trimming cost V 0 bases and J 5 bases, with 6 bases left between them. The CDR3 extends over 14 amino acids. The variable domain in full, with the rest retrieved from reference TRBV5-4 and TRBJ1-6, is ETGVTQSPTHLIKTRGQQVTLRCSSQSGHNTVSWYQQALGQGPQFIFQYYREEENGRGNFPPRFSGLQFPNYSSELNVNALELDDSALYLCASSLGQNNSPLHFGNGTRLTVT.

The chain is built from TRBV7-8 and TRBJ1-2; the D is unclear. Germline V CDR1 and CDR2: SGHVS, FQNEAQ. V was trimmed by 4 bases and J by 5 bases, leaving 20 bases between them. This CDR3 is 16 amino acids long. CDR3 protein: CASSSPGNPATYGYTF. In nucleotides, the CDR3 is TGTGCCAGCAGCTCCCCCGGGAACCCAGCTACTTATGGCTACACCTTC.

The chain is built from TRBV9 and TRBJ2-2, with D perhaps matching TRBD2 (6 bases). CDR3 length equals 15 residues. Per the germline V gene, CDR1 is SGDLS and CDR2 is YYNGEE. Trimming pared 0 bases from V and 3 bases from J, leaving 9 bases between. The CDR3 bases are TGTGCCAGCAGCGTAGATAGCGGCCACACCGGGGAGCTGTTTTTT. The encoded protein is CASSVDSGHTGELFF.

CDR3 DNA sequence: TGTGCCAGCAGCTCGCCCGGACAAGGACAAGAGACCCAGTACTTC. Its translation is CASSSPGQGQETQYF. The rearrangement links TRBV5-4 to TRBJ2-5; TRBD1 is a possible D gene (5 bases). Germline V lookup: CDR1 SGHNT, CDR2 YYREEE (reference sequence). This CDR3 has 15 residues. With 3 bases removed from V and 2 bases from J, the gap between germline ends came to 14 bases.

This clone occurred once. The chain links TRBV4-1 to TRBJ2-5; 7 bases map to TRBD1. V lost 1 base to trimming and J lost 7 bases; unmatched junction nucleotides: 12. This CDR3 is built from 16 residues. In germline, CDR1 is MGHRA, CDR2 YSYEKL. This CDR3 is CASSQAGDSLEGTQYF. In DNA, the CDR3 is TGCGCCAGCAGCCAAGCCGGGGACAGCCTTGAGGGGACCCAGTACTTC.

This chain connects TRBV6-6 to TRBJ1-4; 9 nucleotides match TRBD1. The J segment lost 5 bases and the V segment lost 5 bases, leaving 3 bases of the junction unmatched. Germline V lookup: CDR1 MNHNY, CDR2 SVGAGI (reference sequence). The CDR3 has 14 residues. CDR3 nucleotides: TGTGCCAGCAGTAACAGGGGGCGGAATGAAAAACTGTTTTTT. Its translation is CASSNRGRNEKLFF.

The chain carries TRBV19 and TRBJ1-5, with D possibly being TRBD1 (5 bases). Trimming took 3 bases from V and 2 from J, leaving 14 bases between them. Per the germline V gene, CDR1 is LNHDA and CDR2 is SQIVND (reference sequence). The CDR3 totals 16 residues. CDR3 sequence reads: CASSMGPRNGNQPQHF. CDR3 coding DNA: TGTGCCAGTAGTATGGGGCCCAGGAACGGCAATCAGCCCCAGCATTTT. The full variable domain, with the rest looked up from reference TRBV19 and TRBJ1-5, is DGGITQSPKYLFRKEGQNVTLSCEQNLNHDAMYWYRQDPGQGLRLIYYSQIVNDFQKGDIAEGYSVSREKKESFPLTVTSAQKNPTAFYLCASSMGPRNGNQPQHFGDGTRLSIL.

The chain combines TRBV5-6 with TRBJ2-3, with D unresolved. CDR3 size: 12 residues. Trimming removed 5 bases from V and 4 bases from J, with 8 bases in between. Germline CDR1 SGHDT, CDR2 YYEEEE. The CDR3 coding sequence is TGTGCCAGCAGTCTGTCTTCAGATACGCAGTATTTT. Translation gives CASSLSSDTQYF.

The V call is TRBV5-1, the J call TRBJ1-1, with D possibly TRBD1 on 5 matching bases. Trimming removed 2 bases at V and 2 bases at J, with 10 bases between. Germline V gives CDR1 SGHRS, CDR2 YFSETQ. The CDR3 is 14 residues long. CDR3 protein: CASSFLGANTEAFF. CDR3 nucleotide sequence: TGCGCCAGCAGCTTCTTAGGGGCAAACACTGAAGCTTTCTTT.

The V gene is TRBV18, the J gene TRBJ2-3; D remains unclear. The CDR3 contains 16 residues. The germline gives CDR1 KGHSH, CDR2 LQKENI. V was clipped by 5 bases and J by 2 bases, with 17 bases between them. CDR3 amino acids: CASSFGGLRVTDTQYF. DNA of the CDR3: TGTGCCAGCTCATTCGGCGGTCTACGGGTCACAGATACGCAGTATTTT.

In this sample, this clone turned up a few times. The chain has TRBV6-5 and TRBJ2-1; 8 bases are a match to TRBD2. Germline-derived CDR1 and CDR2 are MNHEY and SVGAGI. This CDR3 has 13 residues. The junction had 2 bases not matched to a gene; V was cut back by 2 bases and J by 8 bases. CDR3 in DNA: TGTGCCAGCAGTTACCCGGGAGGGTATGAGCAGTTCTTC. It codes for CASSYPGGYEQFF.

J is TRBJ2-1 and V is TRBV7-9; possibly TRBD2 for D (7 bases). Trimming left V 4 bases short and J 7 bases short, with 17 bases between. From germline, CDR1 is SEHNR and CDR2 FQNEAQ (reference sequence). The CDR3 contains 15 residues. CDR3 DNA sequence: TGTGCCAGCAGCTCAGGCGGGGGCCAGGGGAATGAGCAGTTCTTC. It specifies CASSSGGGQGNEQFF.

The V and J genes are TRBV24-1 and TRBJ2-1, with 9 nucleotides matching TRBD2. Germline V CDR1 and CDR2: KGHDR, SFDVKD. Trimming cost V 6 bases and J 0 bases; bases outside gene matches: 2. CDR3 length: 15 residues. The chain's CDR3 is CATSRSGSSYNEQFF. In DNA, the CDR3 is TGTGCCACCAGTCGTAGCGGGAGCTCCTACAATGAGCAGTTCTTC.

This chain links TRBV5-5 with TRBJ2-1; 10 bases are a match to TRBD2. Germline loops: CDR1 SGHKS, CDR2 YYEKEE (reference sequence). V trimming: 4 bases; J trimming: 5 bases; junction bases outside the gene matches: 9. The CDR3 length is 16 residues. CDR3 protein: CASSRGPSGRDNEQFF. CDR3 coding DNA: TGTGCCAGCAGCCGGGGCCCTAGCGGGAGAGACAATGAGCAGTTCTTC.

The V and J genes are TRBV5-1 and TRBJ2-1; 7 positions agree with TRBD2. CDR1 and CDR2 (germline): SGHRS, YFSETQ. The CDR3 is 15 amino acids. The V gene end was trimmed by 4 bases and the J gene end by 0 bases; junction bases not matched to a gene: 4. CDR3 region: CASSVLADSYNEQFF. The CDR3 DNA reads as TGCGCCAGCAGCGTTCTAGCGGACTCCTACAATGAGCAGTTCTTC.

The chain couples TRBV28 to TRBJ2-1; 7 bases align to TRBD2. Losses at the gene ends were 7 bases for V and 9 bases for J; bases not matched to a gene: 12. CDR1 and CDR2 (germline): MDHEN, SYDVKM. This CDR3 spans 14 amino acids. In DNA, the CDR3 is TGTGCCAGCACCCTAACTGGGGGGGAGGGTGAGCAGTTCTTC. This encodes CASTLTGGEGEQFF.

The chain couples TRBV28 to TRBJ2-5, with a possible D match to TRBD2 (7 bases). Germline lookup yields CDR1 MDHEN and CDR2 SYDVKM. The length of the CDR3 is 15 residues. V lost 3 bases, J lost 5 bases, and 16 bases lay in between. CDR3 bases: TGTGCCAGCAGTTTGAGGAGGGGGGGACGGGAGACCCAGTACTTC. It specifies CASSLRRGGRETQYF.

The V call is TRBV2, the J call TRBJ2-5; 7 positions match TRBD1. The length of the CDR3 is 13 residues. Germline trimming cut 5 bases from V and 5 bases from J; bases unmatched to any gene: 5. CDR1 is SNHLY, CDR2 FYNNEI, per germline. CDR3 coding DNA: TGTGCCAGCAGTAAACAGGGGTGGGAGACCCAGTACTTC. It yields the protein CASSKQGWETQYF.